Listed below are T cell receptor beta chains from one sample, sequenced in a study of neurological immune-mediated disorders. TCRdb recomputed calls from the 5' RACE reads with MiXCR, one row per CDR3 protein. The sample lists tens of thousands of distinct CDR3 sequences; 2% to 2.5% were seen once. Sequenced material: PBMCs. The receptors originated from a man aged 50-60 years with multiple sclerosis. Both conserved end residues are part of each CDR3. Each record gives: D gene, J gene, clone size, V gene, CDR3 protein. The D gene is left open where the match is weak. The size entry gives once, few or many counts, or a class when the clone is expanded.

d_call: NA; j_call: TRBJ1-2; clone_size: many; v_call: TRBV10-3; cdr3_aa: CAISADGGGSYGYTF
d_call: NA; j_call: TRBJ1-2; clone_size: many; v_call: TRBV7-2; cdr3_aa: CASSPRNYGYTF
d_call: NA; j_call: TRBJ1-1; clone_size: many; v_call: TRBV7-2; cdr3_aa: CASSFGRNTEAFF
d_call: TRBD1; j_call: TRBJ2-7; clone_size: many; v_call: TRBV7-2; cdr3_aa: CASSVPNRGRSYEQYF
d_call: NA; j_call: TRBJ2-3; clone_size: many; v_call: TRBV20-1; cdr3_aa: CSARSGRGGRADTQYF
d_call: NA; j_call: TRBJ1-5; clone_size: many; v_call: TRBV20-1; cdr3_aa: CSARDGLQRRNQPQHF
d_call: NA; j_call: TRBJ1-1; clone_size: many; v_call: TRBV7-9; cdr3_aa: CASSLEDVNTEAFF
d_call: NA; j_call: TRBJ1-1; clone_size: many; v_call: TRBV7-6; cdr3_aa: CASSLGHLNTEAFF
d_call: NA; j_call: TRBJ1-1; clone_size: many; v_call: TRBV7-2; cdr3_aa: CASSLSVMNTEAFF
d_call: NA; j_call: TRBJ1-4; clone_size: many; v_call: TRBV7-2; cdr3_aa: CASSPGLGRNEKLFF
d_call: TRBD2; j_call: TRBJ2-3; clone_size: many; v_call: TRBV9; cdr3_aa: CASSVAAGLTDTQYF
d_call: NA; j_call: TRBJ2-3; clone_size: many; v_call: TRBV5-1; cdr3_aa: CASSLFLGRGTDTQYF
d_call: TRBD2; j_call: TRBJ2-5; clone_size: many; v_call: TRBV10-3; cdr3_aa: CAAQGLARETQYF
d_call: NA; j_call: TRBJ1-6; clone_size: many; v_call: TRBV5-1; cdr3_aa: CASSFEQGYNSPLHF
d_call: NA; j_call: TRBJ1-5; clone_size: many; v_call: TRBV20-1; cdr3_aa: CSASPTAYSNQPQHF
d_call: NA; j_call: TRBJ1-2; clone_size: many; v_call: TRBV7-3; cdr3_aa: CASTPGSSDGYTF
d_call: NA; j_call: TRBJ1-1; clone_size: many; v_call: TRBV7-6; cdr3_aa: CASSPSGTEAFF
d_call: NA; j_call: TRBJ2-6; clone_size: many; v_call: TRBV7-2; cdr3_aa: CASSLASGANVLTF
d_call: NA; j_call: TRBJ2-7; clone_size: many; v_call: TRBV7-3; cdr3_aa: CASSLKPNHEQYF
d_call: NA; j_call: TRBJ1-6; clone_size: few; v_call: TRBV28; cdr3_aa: CASILEGHGLPLNF
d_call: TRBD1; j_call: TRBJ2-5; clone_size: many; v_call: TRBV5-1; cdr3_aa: CASSYQGEETQYF
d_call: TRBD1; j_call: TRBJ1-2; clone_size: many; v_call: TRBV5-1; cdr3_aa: CASSPWGQGDYGYTF
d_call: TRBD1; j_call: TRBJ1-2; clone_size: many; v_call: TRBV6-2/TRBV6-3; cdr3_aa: CASSLDRGDGYTF
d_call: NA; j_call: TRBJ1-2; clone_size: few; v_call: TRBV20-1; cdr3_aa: CSARDSAALEGYTF
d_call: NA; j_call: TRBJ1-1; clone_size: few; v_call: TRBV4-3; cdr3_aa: CASRLTGPNTEAFF